These 17 T cell receptor beta chains came from one sample sequenced in a study of cytomegalovirus exposure and HLA in healthy donors. PCR involved 60 Vbeta and 13 Jbeta primers. Data came from immunoSEQ multiplex PCR; TCRdb stores just in-frame clones and leaves some out. Its listing shows fewer than 110,000 clones. The sequenced sample consisted of PBMCs. The source of these receptors is a middle-aged man in good health and CMV-seronegative.

The rearrangement joins TRBV11-2 to TRBJ2-5; 8 bases match TRBD2. The CDR3 length is 16 residues. With 1 base clipped from V and 5 bases from J, the junction kept 9 bases outside the gene matches. Germline loops: CDR1 SGHAT, CDR2 FQNNGV. The CDR3 DNA reads TGTGCCAGCAGCTTAGGGGGGCGGGGGGCACGGGAGACCCAGTACTTC. Protein: CASSLGGRGARETQYF.

The V gene is TRBV4-3, the J gene TRBJ2-2; TRBD1 matches 8 bases. Trimming at V came to 3 bases and at J to 3 bases, leaving 9 bases not matched to a gene. This CDR3 region has 17 residues. Germline values: CDR1 LGHNA, CDR2 YSLEER. As DNA, the CDR3 is TGCGCCAGCAGCCAGGCACCTCCGGGACAGGACACCGGGGAGCTGTTTTTT. This sequence encodes CASSQAPPGQDTGELFF.

The J gene is TRBJ1-1, the V gene TRBV7-9, with a tentative D call TRBD1 (6 bases). The CDR3 loop spans 15 amino acids. Between the trimmed V and J ends, which lost 1 base and 1 base, there was a span of 10 bases. The V gene's germline CDR1 is SEHNR and CDR2 FQNEAQ (reference sequence). The CDR3 region has the DNA TGTGCCAGCAGCTTAGGAGGGGGGGGGAACACTGAAGCTTTCTTT. It codes for CASSLGGGGNTEAFF.

CDR3 coding DNA: TGTGCTAGTGGTTTGGTACTGGGACAGGGGAGCACAGATACGCAGTATTTT. Its translation: CASGLVLGQGSTDTQYF. The chain recombines TRBV12-5 with TRBJ2-3; TRBD1 matches at 10 bases. Germline trimming cut 0 bases from V and 0 bases from J; bases unmatched to any gene: 3. CDR1 is LGHNT and CDR2 is FRNRAP in the germline V gene. This CDR3 is 17 amino acids long.

V and J are TRBV5-4 and TRBJ2-7; D is perhaps TRBD2 (7 bases). Deletions cut 0 bases from V and 5 bases from J, with 12 bases between. Germline CDR1 is SGHNT and CDR2 is YYREEE (reference sequence). CDR3 length equals 14 residues. The CDR3 sequence: CASSLARGRDEQYF. CDR3 sequence (DNA): TGTGCCAGCAGCTTGGCGCGGGGGCGCGACGAGCAGTACTTC.

The chain employs TRBV19 and TRBJ2-5; the match to TRBD2 covers 13 bases. This CDR3 is 15 amino acids long. Germline trimming cut 3 bases from V and 5 bases from J; bases unmatched to any gene: 3. CDR1 LNHDA and CDR2 SQIVND come from the germline V gene (reference sequence). CDR3 region: CASSMPTSGGETQYF. The CDR3 nucleotides read TGTGCCAGTAGTATGCCGACTAGCGGGGGGGAGACCCAGTACTTC. Full variable domain (missing parts from reference TRBV19 and TRBJ2-5): DGGITQSPKYLFRKEGQNVTLSCEQNLNHDAMYWYRQDPGQGLRLIYYSQIVNDFQKGDIAEGYSVSREKKESFPLTVTSAQKNPTAFYLCASSMPTSGGETQYFGPGTRLLVL.

The chain uses TRBV5-1 and TRBJ1-6, with 11 bases lining up with TRBD1. V shed 4 bases and J 6 bases; nucleotides not matched to a gene: 3. The CDR3 has 15 residues. CDR1 is SGHRS, CDR2 YFSETQ, per germline. CDR3 region: CASSGGQGANSPLHF. As DNA, the CDR3 is TGCGCCAGCAGCGGAGGACAGGGGGCTAATTCACCCCTCCACTTT.

The rearrangement joins TRBV5-1 to TRBJ2-2; 12 nucleotides align to TRBD1. The CDR3 has 18 amino acids. V shed 3 bases, J shed 4 bases, and the junction held 10 bases outside the gene matches. Germline CDR1 and CDR2: SGHRS and YFSETQ. CDR3 nucleotide sequence: TGCGCCAGCAGCTGGGACAGGGGGCTATCGGTGAGCACCGGGGAGCTGTTTTTT. It translates to CASSWDRGLSVSTGELFF.

The chain carries TRBV4-3 and TRBJ2-7; the match to TRBD2 covers 12 bases. Germline values: CDR1 LGHNA, CDR2 YSLEER. V was clipped by 5 bases and J by 7 bases; unmatched bases: 9. This CDR3 has 15 amino acids. CDR3 nucleotide sequence: TGCGCCAGCAGCACGTGGGCTAGCGGGAGGGGGGAGCAGTACTTC. Protein: CASSTWASGRGEQYF.

The V call is TRBV6-5, the J call TRBJ2-1; possible D gene TRBD2, 6 bases. The CDR3 totals 15 residues. Trimming stripped 3 bases from V and 10 bases from J, with 19 bases between. Germline CDR1 is MNHEY and CDR2 is SVGAGI. The DNA for the CDR3 is TGTGCCAGCAGTTATTCCGGGACTCCACTACGGGAGCAGTTCTTC. Amino acid sequence: CASSYSGTPLREQFF.

This chain's CDR3 is CASSFWTSGALDNEQFF. CDR3 nucleotides: TGCGCCAGCAGCTTCTGGACTAGCGGCGCCTTGGACAATGAGCAGTTCTTC. The genes are TRBV4-1 and TRBJ2-1; TRBD2 aligns across 10 bases. From germline, CDR1 is MGHRA and CDR2 YSYEKL. The CDR3 length is 17 residues. V lost 5 bases and J lost 5; bases outside the gene matches: 12.

CDR3 DNA sequence: TGTGCTAGTGGTTTGGAGGGAAGGACATTCGGCTACACCTTC. Translating it yields CASGLEGRTFGYTF. This sequence joins TRBV12-5 and TRBJ1-2; perhaps TRBD1 as D (5 bases). Trimming pared 1 base from V and 8 bases from J, leaving 14 bases between. From germline, CDR1 is LGHNT and CDR2 FRNRAP. CDR3 length equals 14 residues.

The chain joins TRBV2 to TRBJ1-2; D gene uncertain. Between the trimmed V and J ends, which lost 9 bases and 8 bases, there was a span of 13 bases. The CDR3 runs to 11 residues. Per the germline V gene, CDR1 is SNHLY and CDR2 is FYNNEI. CDR3 DNA: TGTGCCAGGGCGGAGGGAATAGGCTACACCTTC. This gives the protein CARAEGIGYTF.

The V gene is TRBV27, the J gene TRBJ2-7; the match to TRBD2 covers 11 bases. The length of the CDR3 is 20 residues. Germline V gene data show CDR1 as MNHEY and CDR2 as SMNVEV (reference sequence). V lost 0 bases and J lost 5; bases outside the gene matches: 18. The CDR3 DNA reads TGTGCCAGCAGTTTATCGGTTGGTAGCGGGGGGGGAGGGGCCTTCAACGAGCAGTACTTC. The encoded protein is CASSLSVGSGGGGAFNEQYF.

The chain uses TRBV27 and TRBJ1-6; 10 nucleotides align to TRBD1. Germline values: CDR1 MNHEY, CDR2 SMNVEV (reference sequence). The CDR3 length is 14 residues. With 6 bases clipped from V and 10 bases from J, the junction kept 6 bases outside the gene matches. The CDR3 DNA reads TGTGCCAGCAGCCCGGGACAGGGGAGGTCACCCCTCCACTTT. As protein: CASSPGQGRSPLHF.

V is TRBV13 and J is TRBJ2-7, with D unresolved. There are 15 residues in the CDR3. V was clipped by 2 bases and J by 6 bases, with 17 bases between them. Germline values: CDR1 PRHDT, CDR2 FYEKMQ (reference sequence). The CDR3 DNA sequence: TGTGCCAGCAGCTTACCTGACGGAAGGCGAGGCGAGCAGTACTTC. It is translated as CASSLPDGRRGEQYF.

V gene TRBV5-1 combines with J gene TRBJ1-1, with a weak D call TRBD1 (5 bases). This CDR3 is built from 14 residues. Deletions cut 4 bases from V and 1 base from J, with 11 bases between. Germline V lookup: CDR1 SGHRS, CDR2 YFSETQ. DNA of the CDR3: TGCGCCAGCAGCCGCGATACAGGGAACACTGAAGCTTTCTTT. Its protein is CASSRDTGNTEAFF.